This T cell receptor (beta chain) was recorded in a study of blood T cell repertoires in COVID-19. Study context: From the United States, Italy and Spain came samples of acute and convalescent COVID-19.

TCRdb's table, derived via immunoSEQ multiplex PCR, lists solely in-frame clones and lacks some. The table shows about 64,000 clones, with 80% to 90% occurring only once. Trimming at V came to 5 bases and at J to 4 bases, leaving 4 bases not matched to a gene. There are 13 residues in the CDR3. The germline CDR1 and CDR2 sequences are SGHTA and FQGNSA. The clonotype comes from a man in his forties with acute or convalescent COVID-19. The chain uses TRBV7-2 and TRBJ1-2; 7 bases are a match to TRBD1. The source material was peripheral blood. The CDR3 DNA follows: TGTGCCAGCAGCCGGGGACAGACCTATGGCTACACCTTC. Residues: CASSRGQTYGYTF.